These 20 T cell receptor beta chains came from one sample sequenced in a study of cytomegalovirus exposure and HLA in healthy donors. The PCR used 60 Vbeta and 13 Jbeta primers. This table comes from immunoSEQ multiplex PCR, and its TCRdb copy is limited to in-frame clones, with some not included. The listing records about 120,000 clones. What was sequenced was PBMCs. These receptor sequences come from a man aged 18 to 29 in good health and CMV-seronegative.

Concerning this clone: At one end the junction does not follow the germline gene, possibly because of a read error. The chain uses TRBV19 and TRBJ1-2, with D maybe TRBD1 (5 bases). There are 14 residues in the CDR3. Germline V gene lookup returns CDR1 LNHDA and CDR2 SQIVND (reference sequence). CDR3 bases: TGTGCCAGTAGTTTCCCGGGGGAGAACTATGACTACACCTTC. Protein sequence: CASSFPGENYDYTF.

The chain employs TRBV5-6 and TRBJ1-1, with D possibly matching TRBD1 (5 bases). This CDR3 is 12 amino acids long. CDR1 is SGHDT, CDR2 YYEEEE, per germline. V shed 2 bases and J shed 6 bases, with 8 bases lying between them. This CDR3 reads CASSFQTAEAFF. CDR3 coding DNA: TGTGCCAGCAGCTTCCAGACAGCTGAAGCTTTCTTT.

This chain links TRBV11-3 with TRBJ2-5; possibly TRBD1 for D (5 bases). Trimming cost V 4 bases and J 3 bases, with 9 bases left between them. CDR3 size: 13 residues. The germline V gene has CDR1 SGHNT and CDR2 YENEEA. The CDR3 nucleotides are TGTGCCAGCAGCTATGACAGTGAAGAGACCCAGTACTTC. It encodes CASSYDSEETQYF.

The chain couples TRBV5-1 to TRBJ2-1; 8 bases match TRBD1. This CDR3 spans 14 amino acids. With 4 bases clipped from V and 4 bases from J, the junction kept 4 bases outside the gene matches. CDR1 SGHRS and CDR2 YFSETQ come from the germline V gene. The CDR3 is CASSPGQAYNEQFF. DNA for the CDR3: TGCGCCAGCAGCCCGGGACAGGCGTACAATGAGCAGTTCTTC.

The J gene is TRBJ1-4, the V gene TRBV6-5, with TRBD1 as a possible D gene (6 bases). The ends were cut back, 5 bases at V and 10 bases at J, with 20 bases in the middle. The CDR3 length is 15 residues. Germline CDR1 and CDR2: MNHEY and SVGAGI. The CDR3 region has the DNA TGTGCCAGCAGTCAACGGACAGTTGGCACGAGAAAACTGTTTTTT. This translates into CASSQRTVGTRKLFF.

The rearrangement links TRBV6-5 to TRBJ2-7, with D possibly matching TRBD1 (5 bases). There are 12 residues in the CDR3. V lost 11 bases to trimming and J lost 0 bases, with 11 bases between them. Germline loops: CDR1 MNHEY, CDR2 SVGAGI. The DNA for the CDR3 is TGTGCCGCATCCAGGGACTCCTACGAGCAGTACTTC. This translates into CAASRDSYEQYF.

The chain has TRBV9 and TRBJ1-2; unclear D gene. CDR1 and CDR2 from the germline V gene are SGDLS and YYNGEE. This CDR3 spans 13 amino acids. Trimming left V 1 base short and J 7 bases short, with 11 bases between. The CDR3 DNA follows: TGTGCCAGCAGCGTATTGGGTGGAGGTGGCTACACCTTC. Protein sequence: CASSVLGGGGYTF.

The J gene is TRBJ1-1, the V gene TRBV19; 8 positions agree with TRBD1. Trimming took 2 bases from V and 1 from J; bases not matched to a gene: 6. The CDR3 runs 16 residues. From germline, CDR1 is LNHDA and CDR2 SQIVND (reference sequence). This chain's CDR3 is CASSISPDRANTEAFF. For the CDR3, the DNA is TGTGCCAGTAGTATATCCCCGGACAGGGCGAACACTGAAGCTTTCTTT. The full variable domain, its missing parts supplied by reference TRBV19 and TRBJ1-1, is DGGITQSPKYLFRKEGQNVTLSCEQNLNHDAMYWYRQDPGQGLRLIYYSQIVNDFQKGDIAEGYSVSREKKESFPLTVTSAQKNPTAFYLCASSISPDRANTEAFFGQGTRLTVV.

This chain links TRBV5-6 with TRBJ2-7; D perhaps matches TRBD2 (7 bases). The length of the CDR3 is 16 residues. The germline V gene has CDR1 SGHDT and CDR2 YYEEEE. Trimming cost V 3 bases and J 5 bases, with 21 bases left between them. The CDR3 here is CASSWGGGSGYNEQYF. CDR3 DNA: TGTGCCAGCAGCTGGGGGGGCGGGAGCGGGTACAACGAGCAGTACTTC. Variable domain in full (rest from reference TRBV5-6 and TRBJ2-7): DAGVTQSPTHLIKTRGQQVTLRCSPKSGHDTVSWYQQALGQGPQFIFQYYEEEERQRGNFPDRFSGHQFPNYSSELNVNALLLGDSALYLCASSWGGGSGYNEQYFGPGTRLTVT.

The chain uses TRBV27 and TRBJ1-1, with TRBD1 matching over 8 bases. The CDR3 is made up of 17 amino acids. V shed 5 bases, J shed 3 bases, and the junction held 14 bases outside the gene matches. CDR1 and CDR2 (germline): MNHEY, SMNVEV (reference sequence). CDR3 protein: CASSRPPTRGRDTEAFF. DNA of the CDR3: TGTGCCAGCAGTAGACCTCCCACCAGGGGGCGCGACACTGAAGCTTTCTTT.

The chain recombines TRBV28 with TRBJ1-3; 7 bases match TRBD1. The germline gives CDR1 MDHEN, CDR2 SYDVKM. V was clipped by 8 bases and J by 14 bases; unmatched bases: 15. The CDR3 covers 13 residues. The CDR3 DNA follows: TGTGCCAGCGCTAAAGGGGGCCCCGTACGGGTATATTTT. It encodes CASAKGGPVRVYF.

Here the CDR3 DNA reads TGTGCCAGCAGCTTATCCCCTGTTAGCAGTACGAACACCGGGGAGCTGTTTTTT. Protein sequence: CASSLSPVSSTNTGELFF. The chain employs TRBV11-2 and TRBJ2-2; D unclear. Germline V gives CDR1 SGHAT, CDR2 FQNNGV. V gave up 2 bases and J gave up 0 bases, with 16 bases separating them. CDR3 size: 18 residues.

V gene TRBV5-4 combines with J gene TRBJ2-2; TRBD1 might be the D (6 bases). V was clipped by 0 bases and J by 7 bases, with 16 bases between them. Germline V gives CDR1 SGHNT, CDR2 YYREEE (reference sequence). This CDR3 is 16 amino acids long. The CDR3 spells CASSLVHRGGYGELFF. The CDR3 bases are TGTGCCAGCAGCTTGGTTCATCGTGGGGGCTACGGGGAGCTGTTTTTT.

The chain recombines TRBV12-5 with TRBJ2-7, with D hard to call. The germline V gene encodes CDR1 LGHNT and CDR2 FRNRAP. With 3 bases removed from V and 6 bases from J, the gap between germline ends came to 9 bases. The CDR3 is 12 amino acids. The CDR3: CASGFEVGEQYF. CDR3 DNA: TGTGCTAGTGGTTTCGAGGTAGGCGAGCAGTACTTC.

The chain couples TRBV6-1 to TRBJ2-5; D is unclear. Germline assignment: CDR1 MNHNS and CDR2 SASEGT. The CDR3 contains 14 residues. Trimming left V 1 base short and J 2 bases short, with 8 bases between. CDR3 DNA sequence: TGTGCCAGCAGTGAAGTACGAGCACAAGAGACCCAGTACTTC. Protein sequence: CASSEVRAQETQYF.

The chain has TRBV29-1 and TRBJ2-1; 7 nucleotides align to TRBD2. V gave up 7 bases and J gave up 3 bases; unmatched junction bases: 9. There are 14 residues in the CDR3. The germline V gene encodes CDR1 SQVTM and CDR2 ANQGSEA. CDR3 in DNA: TGCAGCGCTGGAAGCGGGGATAGCTACAATGAGCAGTTCTTC. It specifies CSAGSGDSYNEQFF.

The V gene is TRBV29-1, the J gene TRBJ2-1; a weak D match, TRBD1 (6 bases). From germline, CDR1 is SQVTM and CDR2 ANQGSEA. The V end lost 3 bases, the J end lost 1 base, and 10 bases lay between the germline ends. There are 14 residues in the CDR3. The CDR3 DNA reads TGCAGCGTTGACGTGACAGGTTCCTACAATGAGCAGTTCTTC. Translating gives CSVDVTGSYNEQFF.

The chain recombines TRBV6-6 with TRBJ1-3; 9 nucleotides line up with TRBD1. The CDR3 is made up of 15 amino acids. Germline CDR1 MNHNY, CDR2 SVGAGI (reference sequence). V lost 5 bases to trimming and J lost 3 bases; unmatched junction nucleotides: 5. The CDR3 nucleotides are TGTGCCAGCAGTAACCGACAGGGGGTTGGAAACACCATATATTTT. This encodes CASSNRQGVGNTIYF.

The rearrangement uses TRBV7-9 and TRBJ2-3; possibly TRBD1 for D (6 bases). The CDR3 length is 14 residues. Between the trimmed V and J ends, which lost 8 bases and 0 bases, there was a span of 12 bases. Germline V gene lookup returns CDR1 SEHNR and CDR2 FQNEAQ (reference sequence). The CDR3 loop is CASLVRGSTDTQYF. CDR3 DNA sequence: TGTGCCAGCTTAGTCAGGGGAAGCACAGATACGCAGTATTTT.

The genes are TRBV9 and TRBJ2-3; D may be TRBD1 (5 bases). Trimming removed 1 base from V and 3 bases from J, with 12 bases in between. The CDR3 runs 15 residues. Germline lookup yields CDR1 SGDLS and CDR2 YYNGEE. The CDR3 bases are TGTGCCAGCAGCGTACGTGGGGCAGGGACAGATACGCAGTATTTT. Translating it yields CASSVRGAGTDTQYF.